This T cell receptor beta chain was sequenced during a study of T cells in Graves' hyperthyroidism and ophthalmopathy. From RNA transcripts, TCR beta CDR3 regions were amplified. The study used the HTBI primer set for a first-round RT-PCR of the TCR CDR3. TCRdb passed the multiplex PCR reads through MiXCR, listing each CDR3 protein once. The table has roughly 500,000 distinct CDR3 sequences, roughly 14% seen once. This CDR3 comprises 15 residues. Germline V lookup: CDR1 DFQATT, CDR2 SNEGSKA (reference sequence). Trimming pared 6 bases from V and 0 bases from J, leaving 17 bases between. Drawn at first hyperthyroidism diagnosis, the blood sample preceded any ophthalmopathy symptoms.

The chain joins TRBV20-1 to TRBJ1-1; D perhaps matches TRBD1 (5 bases). The source material was blood. The origin of this receptor is a woman in her thirties with Graves' hyperthyroidism that later progressed to Graves' ophthalmopathy. The CDR3 loop is CSARRGRAMNTEAFF. The CDR3 region has the DNA TGCAGTGCCCGACGGGGGAGGGCCATGAACACTGAAGCTTTCTTT.